The entry that follows covers one T cell receptor (beta chain) sequence. Its antigen is unidentified. The sample is drawn from a study of a mutant IDH1 vaccine in newly diagnosed glioma. Sample time point: week 11, during vaccination. Every single dose of the vaccine, 300 ug of mutant IDH1 20-mer peptide, came with topical imiquimod. Donors harbored newly found WHO grade 3 or 4 IDH1-mutant, ATRX-lost astrocytomas. The ends lost 8 bases at V and 3 bases at J; junction bases unmatched: 19. This CDR3 comprises 18 residues. In germline, CDR1 is SNHLY, CDR2 FYNNEI. Clones were sequenced by immunoSEQ multiplex PCR, and TCRdb holds only the in-frame ones, with some missing. The sample consists of some 59,000 clones, approximately 91% of them appearing once.

The chain combines TRBV2 with TRBJ2-7; 10 positions match TRBD2. This specimen was PBMCs, taken from a glioma patient whose treatment included an IDH1 peptide vaccine. This receptor was taken from a man between 35 and 55 years old with glioma. The CDR3 region is CASVRVPLGLAGDYEQYF. CDR3 sequence (DNA): TGTGCCAGCGTTAGGGTTCCCCTTGGTCTAGCGGGAGACTACGAGCAGTACTTC.